This T cell receptor (beta chain) is from a study of regulatory T cells in long-lasting Graves disease. Whole-study results and caveats: Persistent disease was characterized by preferential usage of TRBV28, TRBJ1-2 and TRBJ2-5.

V gave up 1 base and J gave up 5 bases, with 20 bases separating them. In germline, CDR1 is MDHEN, CDR2 SYDVKM. The CDR3 is 17 amino acids. As to time point: newly diagnosed GD, antithyroid drugs for less than 3 months. RNA extracted from PBMCs served as the sequencing template. Note on this clonotype: The antigen remains undetermined.

To make TCR beta libraries, researchers used iRepertoire HTBI primers and Arm-PCR of CDR3 regions. TCRdb processed the multiplex PCR reads anew with MiXCR; each CDR3 protein has one entry. Altogether about 620,000 distinct CDR3 sequences are present, about 15% being singletons, with the ten largest covering around 19%. The same sample was also used in a study of T cells in Graves' hyperthyroidism and ophthalmopathy. From that report: TCR CDR3 underwent first-round RT-PCR with the HTBI primer set.

This TCR came from a woman aged 25 to 39 with Graves disease. Material: peripheral blood mononuclear cells (PBMCs), obtained at new diagnosis, from a patient treated with antithyroid drugs. J is TRBJ1-1 and V is TRBV28; maybe TRBD1 (6 bases). The CDR3 loop is CASSLSPLGGRVTEAFF. In nucleotides, the CDR3 is TGTGCCAGCAGTTTATCCCCGTTGGGGGGCAGGGTTACTGAAGCTTTCTTT.